This T cell receptor beta chain derives from a study of T cell repertoires in cytomegalovirus infection. Notes on the study in general: The ex vivo response was dominated by HLA-C-restricted CMV-specific TCR beta clonotypes. The study identified carriers of CMV plus the relevant HLA from cumulative public TCR beta family frequency.

TCRdb reanalysed the reads using MiXCR and keeps one entry per CDR3 protein. The sample contains around 710,000 distinct CDR3 sequences, 25% to 30% of which appear only once. The CDR3 has 14 amino acids. Germline CDR1 and CDR2: SNHLY and FYNNEI. V lost 8 bases, J lost 0 bases, and 5 bases stayed unmatched. Points on this clonotype: Antigen specificity is unknown.

This sample comprised cultured CD8+ T cells from PBMCs, obtained from culture after CMV antigen stimulation. The chain joins TRBV2 to TRBJ2-5; TRBD2 matches 8 bases. This TCR was recovered from a human donor in good health (CMV status not recorded). Some clones in this sample may be carry-over from other donors' samples. The CDR3 DNA is TGTGCCAGCCGCCGGGGGGGGTACCAAGAGACCCAGTACTTC. Its translation is CASRRGGYQETQYF.